The next 30 T cell receptor beta chains were all read from a single sample in a study of blood T cells in healthy people across ages (dated by TCRdb to about 2015). The method was 5' RACE. Sequencing instrument: Illumina HiSeq 2500. A second PCR of about 6 to 11 cycles was run with a J-beta primer mix and a sample-barcoded 5' primer. TCRdb reprocessing: public reads trimmed at Q25 with fastp, clones called with MiXCR, in-frame beta chains kept. Rows matching on CDR3 protein sequence are summarized as one entry with the most common DNA and genes. The sample contains roughly 900,000 distinct CDR3 sequences, more than 25% of them found a single time. The ten largest clones take up around 16% of the sample. What was sequenced was blood. Receptor source: a woman of 80 years or more in good health.

This clonotype came up many times. This sequence joins TRBV9 and TRBJ2-3, with 7 bases aligning to TRBD1. Germline V CDR1 and CDR2: SGDLS, YYNGEE. Unmatched junction bases numbered 6, after V lost 3 bases and J lost 2 bases. This CDR3 region has 15 residues. CDR3 DNA: TGTGCCAGCAGCGCCCGGGACAGACACACAGATACGCAGTATTTT. Protein: CASSARDRHTDTQYF.

As regards this clonotype: One base away lies a much larger clone, so this may be a sequencing read error. This chain connects TRBV11-2 to TRBJ2-3; D is perhaps TRBD1 (6 bases). Germline CDR1 is SGHAT and CDR2 is FQNNGV. The CDR3 spans 14 residues. The CDR3 sequence: CVSSPRQATDTQYF. The CDR3 DNA reads as TGTGTCAGCAGCCCACGACAGGCCACAGATACGCAGTATTTT.

The table lists this clonotype with a few counts. The CDR3 region has the DNA TGTGCCAGCAGTAAAAGGACAGGGCGAGGGAACACTGAAGCTTTCTTT. Translation gives CASSKRTGRGNTEAFF. The chain is built from TRBV25-1 and TRBJ1-1; 8 positions match TRBD1. The trim removed 5 bases at V and 1 base at J, leaving 9 bases unmatched. The V gene's germline CDR1 is MGHDK and CDR2 SYGVNS. The CDR3 length is 16 residues.

About this clonotype itself: Being one base from a much bigger clone, this may be a read error. This sequence joins TRBV6-1 and TRBJ2-7; a possible D gene is TRBD1 (6 bases). Germline V CDR1 and CDR2: MNHNS, SASEGT. This CDR3 has 15 residues. V lost 6 bases and J lost 0, with 15 bases in between. The CDR3 sequence: CASRTGTSRSYEQYF. The CDR3 region has the DNA TGTGCCAGCAGGACCGGGACATCACGCTCCTACGAGCAGTACTTC.

This clonotype was recorded a few times. The chain carries TRBV5-1 and TRBJ2-1; D unresolved. CDR3 length: 14 amino acids. V gave up 4 bases and J gave up 4 bases, with 12 bases separating them. Germline V gene lookup returns CDR1 SGHRS and CDR2 YFSETQ. As DNA, the CDR3 is TGCGCCAGCAGCGCCGGCGGCGGTTACAATGAGCAGTTCTTC. Protein: CASSAGGGYNEQFF.

A remark on this clonotype: This may come from a read error, since a much larger clone is one base off. This chain links TRBV6-2 or TRBV6-3 with TRBJ1-1; 7 nucleotides line up with TRBD1. Trimming cost V 4 bases and J 4 bases; bases outside gene matches: 9. The CDR3 is made up of 15 amino acids. Germline lookup yields CDR1 MNHEY and CDR2 SVGEGT. Here the CDR3 reads CASSSTGAAGTEAFF. The CDR3 bases are TGTGCCAGCAGTTCCACAGGGGCGGCAGGCACTGAAGCTTTCTTT.

This clonotype came up a few times. CDR3 sequence: CSANSGGAGETQYF. CDR3 in DNA: TGCAGTGCTAATAGCGGGGGGGCCGGAGAGACCCAGTACTTC. The chain joins TRBV20-1 to TRBJ2-5; 11 bases map to TRBD2. The J segment lost 4 bases and the V segment lost 4 bases, leaving 5 bases of the junction unmatched. Germline CDR1 is DFQATT and CDR2 is SNEGSKA (reference sequence). This CDR3 is built from 14 residues.

Comment on this clonotype: It may be a read error: a sequence one base away is much more abundant. The chain uses TRBV19 and TRBJ2-7, with D hard to call. The CDR3 has 17 amino acids. V was clipped by 3 bases and J by 7 bases, with 25 bases between them. In germline, CDR1 is LNHDA, CDR2 SQIVND (reference sequence). In nucleotides, the CDR3 is TGTGCCAGTAGTATGGATCGCGGACCCGTCTCCTACAATGAGCAGTACTTC. Protein: CASSMDRGPVSYNEQYF.

This clonotype was seen many times. The chain has TRBV5-1 and TRBJ2-3, with D possibly being TRBD2 (5 bases). The V and J ends lost 0 bases and 0 bases respectively, with 17 bases between them. In germline, CDR1 is SGHRS, CDR2 YFSETQ. This CDR3 is built from 18 residues. The CDR3 DNA follows: TGCGCCAGCAGCTTGGCCTTCGGCGGGTCTTCTAGCACAGATACGCAGTATTTT. Amino acid sequence: CASSLAFGGSSSTDTQYF.

The chain employs TRBV20-1 and TRBJ2-1; the D is unclear. The V and J ends lost 3 bases and 10 bases respectively, with 7 bases between them. CDR3 length: 10 residues. Germline values: CDR1 DFQATT, CDR2 SNEGSKA (reference sequence). The CDR3 nucleotides are TGCAGTGCTAGTATCGGGGAGCAGTTCTTC. Its translation is CSASIGEQFF.

This clonotype was observed many times. The chain has TRBV15 and TRBJ2-7; TRBD1 might be the D (6 bases). This CDR3 is 13 amino acids long. Deletions cut 3 bases from V and 5 bases from J, with 11 bases between. Germline loops: CDR1 LNHNV, CDR2 YYDKDF (reference sequence). CDR3 in DNA: TGTGCCACCAGCAGCCGGGACACAGACGAGCAGTACTTC. This encodes CATSSRDTDEQYF.

The genes are TRBV7-8 and TRBJ1-5; tentative D call: TRBD1 (5 bases). The germline V and J ends were trimmed by 3 bases and 1 base, with 22 bases remaining between them. There are 19 residues in the CDR3. Germline V gives CDR1 SGHVS, CDR2 FQNEAQ. Here the CDR3 reads CASSFLPVFGGGSNQPQHF. CDR3 bases: TGTGCCAGCAGCTTCCTCCCCGTCTTCGGGGGAGGGAGCAATCAGCCCCAGCATTTT.

In its sample, this clonotype was seen many times. J is TRBJ2-1 and V is TRBV6-2 or TRBV6-3; 13 positions agree with TRBD2. Germline-derived CDR1 and CDR2 are MNHEY and SVGEGT. This CDR3 is built from 19 residues. V gave up 6 bases and J gave up 0 bases; unmatched junction bases: 11. The CDR3 nucleotides are TGTGCCAGCAGGCAGACTAGCGGGGGGTCCACATTCTCCTACAATGAGCAGTTCTTC. It is translated as CASRQTSGGSTFSYNEQFF.

There are many counts of this clonotype. This chain connects TRBV24-1 to TRBJ2-1, with 11 bases fitting TRBD2. The germline V gene encodes CDR1 KGHDR and CDR2 SFDVKD. This CDR3 has 17 amino acids. J was trimmed by 8 bases and V by 3 bases; bases with no gene match: 11. CDR3 loop: CATSDPAGGTSGHEQFF. The CDR3 DNA reads as TGTGCCACCAGTGATCCCGCGGGCGGGACTAGCGGCCATGAGCAGTTCTTC.

In its sample, this clonotype was seen a few times. As DNA, the CDR3 is TGTGCCAGCAGCTTTACGGGGGACAGGGGTTTTTTGGAGCAGTTCTTC. Translated: CASSFTGDRGFLEQFF. The chain recombines TRBV11-3 with TRBJ2-1; 10 nucleotides agree with TRBD1. V shed 3 bases and J 10 bases; nucleotides not matched to a gene: 12. This CDR3 comprises 16 residues. Germline CDR1 and CDR2: SGHNT and YENEEA. The whole variable domain, remainder taken from reference TRBV11-3 and TRBJ2-1, is EAGVVQSPRYKIIEKKQPVAFWCNPISGHNTLYWYLQNLGQGPELLIRYENEEAVDDSQLPKDRFSAERLKGVDSTLKIQPAELGDSAVYLCASSFTGDRGFLEQFFGPGTRLTVL.

In its sample, this clonotype was seen many times. V and J are TRBV11-2 and TRBJ2-3, with D hard to call. There are 15 residues in the CDR3. The germline V gene has CDR1 SGHAT and CDR2 FQNNGV. Trimming cost V 4 bases and J 2 bases, with 13 bases left between them. In DNA, the CDR3 is TGTGCCAGCAGCTCCCTTCTCGGAACCACAGATACGCAGTATTTT. Residues: CASSSLLGTTDTQYF.

As for this clonotype: This could be a read error, since a much larger clone is one nucleotide away. The V gene is TRBV2, the J gene TRBJ2-1, with 11 bases aligning to TRBD1. This CDR3 region has 15 residues. Trimming at V came to 4 bases and at J to 7 bases, leaving 6 bases not matched to a gene. Germline V gives CDR1 SNHLY, CDR2 FYNNEI. The CDR3 sequence: CASSVGQGARNEQFF. As DNA, the CDR3 is TGTGCCAGCAGTGTAGGACAGGGGGCGCGGAATGAGCAGTTCTTC.

The chain links TRBV4-1 to TRBJ2-2, with D unresolved. Trimming stripped 0 bases from V and 6 bases from J, with 5 bases between. Germline V lookup: CDR1 MGHRA, CDR2 YSYEKL. This CDR3 contains 13 residues. The CDR3 coding sequence is TGCGCCAGCAGCCAAGATACGGCCGGGGAGCTGTTTTTT. Residues: CASSQDTAGELFF.

Comments on this clonotype: A much bigger clone sits one base away, suggesting this may be a read error. The rearrangement links TRBV20-1 to TRBJ2-4, with 7 bases that match TRBD1. Trimming removed 3 bases from V and 6 bases from J; junction bases left unmatched: 5. This CDR3 is 13 amino acids long. Germline CDR1 DFQATT, CDR2 SNEGSKA (reference sequence). Written as DNA, the CDR3 is TGCAGTGCTAGGTCGGGACAGCGAAACATTCAGTACTTC. Protein: CSARSGQRNIQYF.

The rearrangement joins TRBV27 to TRBJ2-5, with D unclear. CDR1 and CDR2 (germline): MNHEY, SMNVEV (reference sequence). The CDR3 contains 16 residues. The V end was cut by 3 bases, the J end by 5 bases, with 19 bases between. The CDR3 loop reads CASSFGTAPGRETQYF. DNA of the CDR3: TGTGCCAGCAGTTTTGGTACCGCCCCAGGTCGGGAGACCCAGTACTTC.

This clonotype was picked up many times. Its ends do not fully match the called genes, so a read error is possible. The chain combines TRBV5-1 with TRBJ1-2, with TRBD1 identical over 7 bases. The CDR3 is 14 amino acids. From germline, CDR1 is SGHRS and CDR2 YFSETQ. CDR3 in amino acids: CASSTQTGDYGYTF. CDR3 coding DNA: TGCGCCAGCAGCACCCAAACAGGGGACTACGGCTACACCTTC.

The table lists this clonotype with a few counts. This may come from a read error, since a much larger clone is one base off. The rearrangement joins TRBV7-9 to TRBJ2-5; tentatively, D is TRBD2 (5 bases). The J call may be mistaken, given a closer DNA end match to TRBJ2-7. The germline V gene encodes CDR1 SEHNR and CDR2 FQNEAQ (reference sequence). The CDR3 totals 14 residues. For the CDR3, the DNA is TGTGCCAGCAGCGGAGGCCTGCCCCGAGTCGAGCAGTACTTC. It encodes CASSGGLPRVEQYF.

There are many counts of this clonotype. The chain links TRBV12-3 or TRBV12-4 to TRBJ2-1; 7 nucleotides match TRBD2. V lost 10 bases and J lost 7; bases outside the gene matches: 16. CDR3 length equals 15 residues. The CDR3: CATSLLGGTGNEQFF. The CDR3 coding sequence is TGTGCCACCAGCCTCTTGGGGGGGACGGGGAATGAGCAGTTCTTC.

In this sample, this clonotype turned up many times. The chain links TRBV7-2 to TRBJ2-1; D unresolved. V lost 2 bases, J lost 0 bases, and 8 bases lay in between. This CDR3 is built from 15 residues. The germline CDR1 and CDR2 sequences are SGHTA and FQGNSA. CDR3 amino acids: CASSLSLSSYNEQFF. The CDR3 DNA reads as TGTGCCAGCAGCTTATCCCTTAGCTCCTACAATGAGCAGTTCTTC.

This clonotype has more than one count but fewer than ten. Being one base from a much bigger clone, this may be a read error. The CDR3 coding sequence is TGCGCCAGCAGCGACATTAATGGGCAGTTCTTC. It codes for CASSDINGQFF. This chain links TRBV5-1 with TRBJ2-1; no clear D. There are 11 residues in the CDR3. Germline CDR1 and CDR2: SGHRS and YFSETQ.

This clonotype was seen more than once but under ten times. A much larger clone lies one base from this, so it may be a read error. The chain links TRBV12-3 or TRBV12-4 to TRBJ2-1; weak D call: TRBD2 (5 bases). Trimming pared 8 bases from V and 6 bases from J, leaving 14 bases between. The CDR3 is 13 residues long. The CDR3 DNA follows: TGTGCCAGCCATACGGGAACCTTCAATGAGCAGTTCTTC. This gives the protein CASHTGTFNEQFF.

This clonotype was recorded at least ten times. The chain carries TRBV27 and TRBJ2-7, with TRBD2 identical over 10 bases. This CDR3 spans 15 amino acids. Germline V gene data show CDR1 as MNHEY and CDR2 as SMNVEV (reference sequence). J lost 2 bases, V lost 3 bases, and 4 bases had no gene match. The DNA for the CDR3 is TGTGCCAGCAGTTTCGGGCTAGCGGGGGCCTACGAGCAGTACTTC. Translating it yields CASSFGLAGAYEQYF.

At least ten counts were recorded for this clonotype. The gene calls are TRBV11-3 and TRBJ2-1; D gene ambiguous. Trimming took 4 bases from V and 6 from J, leaving 10 bases between them. The CDR3 has 13 amino acids. The germline V gene encodes CDR1 SGHNT and CDR2 YENEEA. CDR3 region: CASSSRYGNEQFF. As DNA, the CDR3 is TGTGCCAGCAGCTCCCGCTATGGCAATGAGCAGTTCTTC. The variable domain in full, with the rest retrieved from reference TRBV11-3 and TRBJ2-1, is EAGVVQSPRYKIIEKKQPVAFWCNPISGHNTLYWYLQNLGQGPELLIRYENEEAVDDSQLPKDRFSAERLKGVDSTLKIQPAELGDSAVYLCASSSRYGNEQFFGPGTRLTVL.

For this clonotype: A much larger clonotype is one base distant, so this may be a read error. The V gene is TRBV15, the J gene TRBJ2-1, with a tentative D call TRBD1 (6 bases). The CDR3 extends over 16 amino acids. Germline V gene data show CDR1 as LNHNV and CDR2 as YYDKDF (reference sequence). The CDR3 coding sequence is TGTGCCTCCAGCAGTATTGACAGGAGCTCCTACAATGAGCAGTTCTTC. Amino acid sequence: CASSSIDRSSYNEQFF. Using reference TRBV15 and TRBJ2-1 for the parts outside the CDR3, the full variable domain is DAMVIQNPRYQVTQFGKPVTLSCSQTLNHNVMYWYQQKSSQAPKLLFHYYDKDFNNEADTPDNFQSRRPNTSFCFLDIRSPGLGDTAMYLCASSSIDRSSYNEQFFGPGTRLTVL.

This clonotype has just a few counts. The V and J genes are TRBV20-1 and TRBJ1-2; D possibly corresponds to TRBD1 (6 bases). Trimming pared 8 bases from V and 8 bases from J, leaving 27 bases between. CDR3 length equals 15 residues. Germline V lookup: CDR1 DFQATT, CDR2 SNEGSKA (reference sequence). The CDR3 DNA reads TGCAGTTTCCCAACCAGGGGAGATCCCTCCATGGGCTACACCTTC. Protein sequence: CSFPTRGDPSMGYTF.